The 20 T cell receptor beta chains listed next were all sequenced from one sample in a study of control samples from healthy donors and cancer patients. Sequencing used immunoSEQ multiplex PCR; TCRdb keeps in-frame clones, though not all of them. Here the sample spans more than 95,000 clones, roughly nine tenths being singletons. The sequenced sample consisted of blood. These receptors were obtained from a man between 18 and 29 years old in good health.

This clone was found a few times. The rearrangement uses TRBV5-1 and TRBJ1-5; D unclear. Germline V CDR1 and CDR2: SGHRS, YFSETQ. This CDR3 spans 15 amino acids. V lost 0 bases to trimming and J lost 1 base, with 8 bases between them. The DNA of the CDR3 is TGCGCCAGCAGCTTGGTAGTCGGAAGCAATCAGCCCCAGCATTTT. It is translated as CASSLVVGSNQPQHF.

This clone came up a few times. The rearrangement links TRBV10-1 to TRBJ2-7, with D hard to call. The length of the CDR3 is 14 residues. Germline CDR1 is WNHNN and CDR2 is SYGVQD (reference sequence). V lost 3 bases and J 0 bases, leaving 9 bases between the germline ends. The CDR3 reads CASSERVASYEQYF. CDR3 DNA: TGCGCCAGCAGTGAAAGGGTAGCCTCCTACGAGCAGTACTTC.

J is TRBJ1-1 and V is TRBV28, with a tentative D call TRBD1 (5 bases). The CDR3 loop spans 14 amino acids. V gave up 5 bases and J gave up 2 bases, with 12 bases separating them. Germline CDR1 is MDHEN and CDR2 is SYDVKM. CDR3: CASSGGRLNTEAFF. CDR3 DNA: TGTGCCAGCAGTGGGGGACGCCTTAACACTGAAGCTTTCTTT. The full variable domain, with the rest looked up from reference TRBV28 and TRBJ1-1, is DVKVTQSSRYLVKRTGEKVFLECVQDMDHENMFWYRQDPGLGLRLIYFSYDVKMKEKGDIPEGYSVSREKKERFSLILESASTNQTSMYLCASSGGRLNTEAFFGQGTRLTVV.

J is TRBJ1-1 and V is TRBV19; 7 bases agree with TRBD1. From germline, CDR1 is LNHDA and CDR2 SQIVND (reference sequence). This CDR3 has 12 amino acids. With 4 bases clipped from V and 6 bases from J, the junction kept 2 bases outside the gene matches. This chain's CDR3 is CASSTGGPEAFF. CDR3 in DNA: TGTGCCAGTAGTACAGGGGGGCCTGAAGCTTTCTTT. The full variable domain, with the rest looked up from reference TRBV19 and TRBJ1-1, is DGGITQSPKYLFRKEGQNVTLSCEQNLNHDAMYWYRQDPGQGLRLIYYSQIVNDFQKGDIAEGYSVSREKKESFPLTVTSAQKNPTAFYLCASSTGGPEAFFGQGTRLTVV.

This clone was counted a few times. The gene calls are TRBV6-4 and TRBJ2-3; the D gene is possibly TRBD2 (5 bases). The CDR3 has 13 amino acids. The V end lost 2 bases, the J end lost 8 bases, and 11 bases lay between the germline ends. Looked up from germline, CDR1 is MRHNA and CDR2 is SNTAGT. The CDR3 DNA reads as TGTGCCAGCAGTGACCAGAGTCGGGGTACGCAGTATTTT. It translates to CASSDQSRGTQYF.

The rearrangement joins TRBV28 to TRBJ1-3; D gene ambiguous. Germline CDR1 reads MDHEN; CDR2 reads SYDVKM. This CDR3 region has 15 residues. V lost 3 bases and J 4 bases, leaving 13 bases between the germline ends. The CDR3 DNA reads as TGTGCCAGCAGTTTCGGGTTTCTAAGAGGAAACACCATATATTTT. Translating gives CASSFGFLRGNTIYF.

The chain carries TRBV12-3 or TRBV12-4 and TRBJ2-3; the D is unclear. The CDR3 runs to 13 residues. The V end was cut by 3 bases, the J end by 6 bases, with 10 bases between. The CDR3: CASSLAPPDTQYF. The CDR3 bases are TGTGCCAGCAGTTTGGCCCCGCCGGATACGCAGTATTTT.

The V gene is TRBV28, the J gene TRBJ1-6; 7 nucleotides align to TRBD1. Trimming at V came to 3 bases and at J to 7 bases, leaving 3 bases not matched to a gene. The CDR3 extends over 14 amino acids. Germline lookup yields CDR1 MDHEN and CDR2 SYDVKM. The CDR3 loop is CASSLDRPNSPLHF. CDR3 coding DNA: TGTGCCAGCAGTTTGGACAGGCCGAATTCACCCCTCCACTTT.

The CDR3 protein is CASSPRGLSNQPQHF. For the CDR3, the DNA is TGTGCCAGCAGCCCCAGGGGGCTTAGCAATCAGCCCCAGCATTTT. V is TRBV9 and J is TRBJ1-5; 8 positions match TRBD1. Germline V gene data show CDR1 as SGDLS and CDR2 as YYNGEE. Unmatched junction bases numbered 3, after V lost 4 bases and J lost 0 bases. CDR3 length equals 15 residues.

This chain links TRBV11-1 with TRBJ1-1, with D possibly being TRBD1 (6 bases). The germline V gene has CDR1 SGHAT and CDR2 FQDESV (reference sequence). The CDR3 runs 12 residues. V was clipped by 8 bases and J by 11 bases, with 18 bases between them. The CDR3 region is CASWGQVGSAFF. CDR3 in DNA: TGTGCCAGCTGGGGGCAGGTTGGCTCCGCTTTCTTT.

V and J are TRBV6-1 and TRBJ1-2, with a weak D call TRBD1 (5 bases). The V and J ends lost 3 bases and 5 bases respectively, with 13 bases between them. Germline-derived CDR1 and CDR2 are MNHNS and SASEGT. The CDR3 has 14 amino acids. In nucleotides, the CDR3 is TGTGCCAGCAGTGAGGTCAGGCAGGGATATGGCTACACCTTC. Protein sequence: CASSEVRQGYGYTF.

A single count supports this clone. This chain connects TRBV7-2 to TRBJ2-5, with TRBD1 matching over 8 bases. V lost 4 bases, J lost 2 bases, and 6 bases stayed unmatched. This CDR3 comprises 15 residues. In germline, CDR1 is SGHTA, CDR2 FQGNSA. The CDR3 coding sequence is TGTGCCAGCAGCTCGGACAGGGCGGCTCAAGAGACCCAGTACTTC. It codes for CASSSDRAAQETQYF.

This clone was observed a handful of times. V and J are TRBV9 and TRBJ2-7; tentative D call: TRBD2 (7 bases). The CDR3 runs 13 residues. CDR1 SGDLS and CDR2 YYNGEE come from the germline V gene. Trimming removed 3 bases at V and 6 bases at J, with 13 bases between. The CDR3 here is CASSAGGGGEQYF. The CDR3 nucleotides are TGTGCCAGCAGCGCGGGGGGCGGTGGCGAGCAGTACTTC.

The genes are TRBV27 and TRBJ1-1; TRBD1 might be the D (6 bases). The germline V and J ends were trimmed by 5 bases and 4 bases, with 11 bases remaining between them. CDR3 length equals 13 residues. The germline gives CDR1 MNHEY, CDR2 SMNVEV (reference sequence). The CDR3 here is CASSARTVTEAFF. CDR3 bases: TGTGCCAGCAGTGCCCGGACAGTCACTGAAGCTTTCTTT.

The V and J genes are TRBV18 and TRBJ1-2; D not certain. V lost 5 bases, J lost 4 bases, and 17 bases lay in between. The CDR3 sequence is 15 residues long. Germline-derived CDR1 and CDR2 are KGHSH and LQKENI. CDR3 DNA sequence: TGTGCCAGCTCATCACTGGGGAGGACTGGCTATGGCTACACCTTC. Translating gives CASSSLGRTGYGYTF.

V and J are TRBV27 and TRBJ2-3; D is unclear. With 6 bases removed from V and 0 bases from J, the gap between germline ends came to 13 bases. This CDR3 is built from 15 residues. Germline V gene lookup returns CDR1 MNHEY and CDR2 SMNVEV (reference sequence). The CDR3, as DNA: TGTGCCAGCAGCGTCTCGGGCTTTAGCACAGATACGCAGTATTTT. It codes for CASSVSGFSTDTQYF.

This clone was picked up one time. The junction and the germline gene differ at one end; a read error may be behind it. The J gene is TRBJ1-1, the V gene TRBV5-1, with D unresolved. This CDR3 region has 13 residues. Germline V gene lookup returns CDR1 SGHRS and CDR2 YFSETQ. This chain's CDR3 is CASSSGLPSSLAF. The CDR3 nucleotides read TGCGCCAGCAGCTCGGGATTACCAAGCTCCCTGGCCTTT.

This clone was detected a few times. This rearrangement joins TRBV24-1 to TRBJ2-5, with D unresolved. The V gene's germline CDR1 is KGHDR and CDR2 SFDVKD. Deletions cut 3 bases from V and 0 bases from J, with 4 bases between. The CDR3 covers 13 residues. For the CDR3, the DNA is TGTGCCACCAGTGATCCGTACCAAGAGACCCAGTACTTC. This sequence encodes CATSDPYQETQYF.

CDR3 sequence reads: CASSLPHDLAEGKLFF. Here the CDR3 DNA reads TGTGCCAGCAGCCTCCCACACGATTTAGCGGAAGGAAAACTGTTTTTT. The rearrangement uses TRBV5-8 and TRBJ1-4; D unresolved. Germline V gene sequence: CDR1 SGHTS, CDR2 YDEGEE. The CDR3 is made up of 16 amino acids. V was clipped by 4 bases and J by 10 bases, with 23 bases between them.

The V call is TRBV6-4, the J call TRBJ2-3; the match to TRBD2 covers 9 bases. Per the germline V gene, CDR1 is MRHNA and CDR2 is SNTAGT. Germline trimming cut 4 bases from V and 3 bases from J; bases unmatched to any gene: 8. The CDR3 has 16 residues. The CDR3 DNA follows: TGTGCCAGCAGTGCGGCGGGAGGGGACGGAACAGATACGCAGTATTTT. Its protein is CASSAAGGDGTDTQYF.